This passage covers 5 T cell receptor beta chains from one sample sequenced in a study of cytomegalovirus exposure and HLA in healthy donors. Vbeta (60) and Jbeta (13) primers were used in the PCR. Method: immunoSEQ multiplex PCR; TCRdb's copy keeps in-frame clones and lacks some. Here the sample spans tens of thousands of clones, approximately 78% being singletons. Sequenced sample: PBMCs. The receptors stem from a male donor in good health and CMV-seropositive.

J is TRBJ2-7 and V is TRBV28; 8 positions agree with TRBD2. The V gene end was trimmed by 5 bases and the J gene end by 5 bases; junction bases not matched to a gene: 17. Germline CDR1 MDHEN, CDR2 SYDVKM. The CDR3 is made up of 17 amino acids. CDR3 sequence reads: CASSPLWRGESDNEQYF. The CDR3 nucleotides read TGTGCCAGCAGTCCACTCTGGCGGGGGGAATCCGACAACGAGCAGTACTTC. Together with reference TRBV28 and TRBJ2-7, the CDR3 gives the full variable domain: DVKVTQSSRYLVKRTGEKVFLECVQDMDHENMFWYRQDPGLGLRLIYFSYDVKMKEKGDIPEGYSVSREKKERFSLILESASTNQTSMYLCASSPLWRGESDNEQYFGPGTRLTVT.

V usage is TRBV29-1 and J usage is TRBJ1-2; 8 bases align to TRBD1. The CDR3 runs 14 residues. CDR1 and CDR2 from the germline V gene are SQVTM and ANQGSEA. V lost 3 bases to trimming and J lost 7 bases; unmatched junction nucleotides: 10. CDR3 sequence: CSVDTDRGLGGYTF. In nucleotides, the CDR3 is TGCAGCGTTGATACCGACAGGGGTCTAGGTGGCTACACCTTC. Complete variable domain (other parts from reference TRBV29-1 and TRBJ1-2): SAVISQKPSRDICQRGTSLTIQCQVDSQVTMMFWYRQQPGQSLTLIATANQGSEATYESGFVIDKFPISRPNLTFSTLTVSNMSPEDSSIYLCSVDTDRGLGGYTFGSGTRLTVV.

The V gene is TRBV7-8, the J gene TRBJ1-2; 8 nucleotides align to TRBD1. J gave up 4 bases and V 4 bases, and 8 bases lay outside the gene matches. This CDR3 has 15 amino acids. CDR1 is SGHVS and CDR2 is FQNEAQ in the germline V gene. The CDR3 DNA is TGTGCCAGCAGCTACTCCCGGGACAGGTCCTATGGCTACACCTTC. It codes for CASSYSRDRSYGYTF. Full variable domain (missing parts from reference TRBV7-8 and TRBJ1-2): GAGVSQSPRYKVAKRGQDVALRCDPISGHVSLFWYQQALGQGPEFLTYFQNEAQLDKSGLPSDRFFAERPEGSVSTLKIQRTQQEDSAVYLCASSYSRDRSYGYTFGSGTRLTVV.

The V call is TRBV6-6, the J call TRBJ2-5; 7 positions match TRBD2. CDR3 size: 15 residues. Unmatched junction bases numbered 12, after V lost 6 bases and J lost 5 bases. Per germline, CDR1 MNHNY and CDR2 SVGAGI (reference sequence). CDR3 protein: CASSTSGKGMETQYF. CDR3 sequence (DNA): TGTGCCAGCAGCACAAGCGGGAAGGGCATGGAGACCCAGTACTTC.

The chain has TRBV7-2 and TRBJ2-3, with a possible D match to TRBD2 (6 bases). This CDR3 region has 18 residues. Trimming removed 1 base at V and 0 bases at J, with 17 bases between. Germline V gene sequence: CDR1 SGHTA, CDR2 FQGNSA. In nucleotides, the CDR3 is TGTGCCAGCAGCTTAGGACTGACTAGACGAACTAGCACAGATACGCAGTATTTT. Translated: CASSLGLTRRTSTDTQYF.